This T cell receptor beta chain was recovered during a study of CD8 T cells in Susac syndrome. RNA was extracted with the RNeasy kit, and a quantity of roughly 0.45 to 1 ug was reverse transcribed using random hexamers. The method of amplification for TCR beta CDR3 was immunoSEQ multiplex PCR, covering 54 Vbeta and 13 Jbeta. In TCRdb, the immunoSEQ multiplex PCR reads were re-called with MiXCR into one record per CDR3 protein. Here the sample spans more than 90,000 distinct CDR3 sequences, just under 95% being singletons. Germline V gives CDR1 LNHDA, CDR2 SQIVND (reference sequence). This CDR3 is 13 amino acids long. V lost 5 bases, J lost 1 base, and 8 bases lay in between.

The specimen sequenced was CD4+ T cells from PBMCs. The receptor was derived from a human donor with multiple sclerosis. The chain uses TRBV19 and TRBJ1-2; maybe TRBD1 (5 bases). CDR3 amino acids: CASSSGGNYGYTF. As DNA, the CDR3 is TGTGCCAGTAGTTCTGGGGGTAACTATGGCTACACCTTC.